These 19 T cell receptor beta chains were all obtained from the same sample, sequenced in a study of blood T cell repertoires in COVID-19. Measured with immunoSEQ multiplex PCR; TCRdb has only the in-frame clones, and not every one. Of roughly 80,000 clones listed, under 85% are singletons. Specimen: peripheral blood. These receptor sequences come from a human donor in a cohort sampled during active COVID-19.

This sequence joins TRBV5-4 and TRBJ2-2; D is ambiguous. The ends were cut back, 2 bases at V and 0 bases at J, with 8 bases in the middle. The V gene's germline CDR1 is SGHNT and CDR2 YYREEE (reference sequence). This CDR3 is built from 15 residues. This chain's CDR3 is CASSFHSANTGELFF. CDR3 bases: TGTGCCAGCAGCTTCCACTCGGCGAACACCGGGGAGCTGTTTTTT.

The V and J genes are TRBV27 and TRBJ1-6; 11 bases map to TRBD1. V was pared by 7 bases and J by 8 bases, with 7 bases of the junction left unmatched. CDR1 MNHEY and CDR2 SMNVEV come from the germline V gene (reference sequence). The length of the CDR3 is 15 residues. CDR3 bases: TGTGCCAGCAACCCTCCGGGACAGGGGGATTCACCCCTCCACTTT. This codes for CASNPPGQGDSPLHF.

J is TRBJ2-3 and V is TRBV23-1; tentatively, D is TRBD1 (6 bases). TRBV23-1 is an ORF for which the function is uncertain. V was cut by 7 bases and J by 2 bases, with 10 bases left in between. The CDR3 runs 13 residues. The CDR3 DNA reads as TGCGCCAGCATAAACAGGGTCACAGATACGCAGTATTTT. This gives the protein CASINRVTDTQYF.

V gene TRBV5-1 combines with J gene TRBJ2-5; D possibly corresponds to TRBD2 (5 bases). Germline CDR1 is SGHRS and CDR2 is YFSETQ. This CDR3 spans 14 amino acids. Deletions cut 4 bases from V and 1 base from J, with 11 bases between. The CDR3: CASSTRTFQETQYF. In DNA form, the CDR3 reads TGCGCCAGCAGCACCCGGACTTTCCAAGAGACCCAGTACTTC.

The rearrangement links TRBV7-9 to TRBJ2-1, with D possibly being TRBD1 (6 bases). Germline V gene lookup returns CDR1 SEHNR and CDR2 FQNEAQ (reference sequence). Trimming shortened V by 5 bases and J by 3 bases, and 11 bases separated the two germline ends. The CDR3 totals 14 residues. The CDR3 DNA follows: TGTGCCAGCAGCCTAGAGGACAGCTACAATGAGCAGTTCTTC. Protein: CASSLEDSYNEQFF.

This clone appeared a single time. CDR3 loop: CSVRGVGLAGGPRTDTQYF. CDR3 coding DNA: TGCAGCGTCCGAGGGGTGGGACTAGCGGGGGGCCCCCGCACAGATACGCAGTATTTT. The V call is TRBV29-1, the J call TRBJ2-3; 15 bases match TRBD2. CDR1 is SQVTM and CDR2 is ANQGSEA in the germline V gene. This CDR3 has 19 residues. V shed 6 bases and J 1 base; nucleotides not matched to a gene: 14.

This clone was picked up one time. This chain uses TRBV7-3 with TRBJ1-2; no clear D gene. CDR1 is SGHTA and CDR2 is FQGTGA in the germline V gene. The CDR3 has 15 residues. V was pared by 5 bases and J by 6 bases, with 19 bases between. The CDR3 here is CASSPPGARADGYTF. The CDR3 DNA reads TGTGCCAGCAGCCCACCGGGAGCCCGGGCAGATGGCTACACCTTC.

CDR3 nucleotides: TGTGCCAGTAGTCCCCAACCGGGACAGGGTGGAAATGGCTACACCTTC. Amino acids: CASSPQPGQGGNGYTF. The chain recombines TRBV19 with TRBJ1-2; TRBD1 agrees at 9 bases. V was pared by 5 bases and J by 6 bases, with 13 bases of the junction left unmatched. The CDR3 extends over 16 amino acids. CDR1 is LNHDA and CDR2 is SQIVND in the germline V gene (reference sequence).

This rearrangement joins TRBV2 to TRBJ2-4; tentative D call: TRBD1 (6 bases). Trimming shortened V by 2 bases and J by 7 bases, and 12 bases separated the two germline ends. Looked up from germline, CDR1 is SNHLY and CDR2 is FYNNEI. The CDR3 is 14 residues long. CDR3 loop: CASSEWAGVNIQYF. CDR3 sequence (DNA): TGTGCCAGCAGTGAATGGGCAGGGGTGAACATTCAGTACTTC.

This chain links TRBV5-1 with TRBJ2-5; 10 bases align to TRBD1. From germline, CDR1 is SGHRS and CDR2 YFSETQ. The CDR3 has 16 residues. The V and J ends lost 3 bases and 5 bases, in that order; junction bases with no gene match: 10. Here the CDR3 DNA reads TGCGCCAGCAGCTGGGGGACAGGGGAAGGCCAGGAGACCCAGTACTTC. Translated, it gives CASSWGTGEGQETQYF.

V and J are TRBV28 and TRBJ2-1; TRBD2 agrees at 9 bases. Unmatched junction bases numbered 6, after V lost 4 bases and J lost 2 bases. The germline V gene encodes CDR1 MDHEN and CDR2 SYDVKM. This CDR3 region has 16 residues. The CDR3 DNA reads TGTGCCAGCAGTTCTTTTAGCGGGGGTCCCTACAATGAGCAGTTCTTC. It codes for CASSSFSGGPYNEQFF.

This clone appeared a single time. The rearrangement links TRBV15 to TRBJ1-1, with 9 bases matching TRBD1. The CDR3 has 15 residues. With 1 base clipped from V and 6 bases from J, the junction kept 6 bases outside the gene matches. CDR1 and CDR2 (germline): LNHNV, YYDKDF (reference sequence). Here the CDR3 reads CATSRVGQGFSEAFF. CDR3 nucleotides: TGTGCCACCAGCAGAGTGGGACAGGGTTTCTCTGAAGCTTTCTTT.

V is TRBV5-4 and J is TRBJ2-7, with 8 bases matching TRBD1. The V and J ends lost 0 bases and 7 bases, in that order; junction bases with no gene match: 9. This CDR3 has 15 amino acids. Germline V gene sequence: CDR1 SGHNT, CDR2 YYREEE (reference sequence). The CDR3 DNA follows: TGTGCCAGCAGCTTGGCGCTGGACAGGGTGGCAGAGCAGTACTTC. Its translation: CASSLALDRVAEQYF.

This clone occurred a few times. The rearrangement links TRBV28 to TRBJ2-1; 12 nucleotides align to TRBD1. Looked up from germline, CDR1 is MDHEN and CDR2 is SYDVKM. V lost 2 bases, J lost 8 bases, and 4 bases stayed unmatched. CDR3 length equals 15 residues. CDR3 coding DNA: TGTGCCAGCAGTTTAGGGGACAGGGGGCGGGATGAGCAGTTCTTC. Translated, it gives CASSLGDRGRDEQFF.

The chain links TRBV11-2 to TRBJ2-7; tentatively, D is TRBD2 (5 bases). The V gene's germline CDR1 is SGHAT and CDR2 FQNNGV. Trimming took 6 bases from V and 0 from J, leaving 18 bases between them. The CDR3 is 16 amino acids. Written as DNA, the CDR3 is TGTGCCAGCAGACCTATGCTTGGACTGACCTCCTACGAGCAGTACTTC. This gives the protein CASRPMLGLTSYEQYF.

This clone showed up just once. The J gene is TRBJ2-3, the V gene TRBV19, with TRBD1 identical over 12 bases. The length of the CDR3 is 14 residues. Germline V gene lookup returns CDR1 LNHDA and CDR2 SQIVND (reference sequence). J was trimmed by 3 bases and V by 9 bases; bases with no gene match: 4. The CDR3 DNA follows: TGTGCCAGCCGGGACAGGGGGCGTACAGATACGCAGTATTTT. As protein: CASRDRGRTDTQYF.

The V and J genes are TRBV2 and TRBJ2-7; 8 nucleotides align to TRBD1. The CDR3 runs to 10 residues. The V gene end was trimmed by 8 bases and the J gene end by 6 bases; junction bases not matched to a gene: 0. Germline V lookup: CDR1 SNHLY, CDR2 FYNNEI. The CDR3 bases are TGTGCCAGCGACAGGGGCGAGCAGTACTTC. Translating gives CASDRGEQYF.

The chain uses TRBV9 and TRBJ2-5, with TRBD1 matching over 7 bases. The germline CDR1 and CDR2 sequences are SGDLS and YYNGEE. V dropped 4 bases and J dropped 3; count of bases not matched to a gene: 6. The CDR3 loop spans 14 amino acids. The CDR3 DNA reads TGTGCCAGCAGCCCGAGGGGGCACAAAGAGACCCAGTACTTC. Amino acid sequence: CASSPRGHKETQYF.

The chain's CDR3 is CASSSSGGTDTQYF. The CDR3 DNA reads TGTGCCAGCAGCTCTTCAGGGGGCACAGATACGCAGTATTTT. The chain carries TRBV7-3 and TRBJ2-3; TRBD1 might be the D (6 bases). CDR1 and CDR2 from the germline V gene are SGHTA and FQGTGA. Trimming left V 4 bases short and J 1 base short, with 9 bases between. The CDR3 sequence is 14 residues long. Complete variable domain (other parts from reference TRBV7-3 and TRBJ2-3): GAGVSQTPSNKVTEKGKYVELRCDPISGHTALYWYRQSLGQGPEFLIYFQGTGAADDSGLPNDRFFAVRPEGSVSTLKIQRTERGDSAVYLCASSSSGGTDTQYFGPGTRLTVL.